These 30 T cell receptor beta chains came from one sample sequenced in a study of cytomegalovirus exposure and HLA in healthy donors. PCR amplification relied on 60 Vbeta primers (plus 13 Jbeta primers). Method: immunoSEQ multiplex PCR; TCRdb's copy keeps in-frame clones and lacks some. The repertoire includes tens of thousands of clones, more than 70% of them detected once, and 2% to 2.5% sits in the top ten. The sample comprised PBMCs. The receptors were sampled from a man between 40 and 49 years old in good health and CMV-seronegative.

CDR3 bases: TGTGCCATCTCCCCTCTACAGGCCTACAATGAGCAGTTCTTC. The encoded protein is CAISPLQAYNEQFF. V and J are TRBV6-1 and TRBJ2-1; possibly TRBD1 for D (5 bases). Germline CDR1 and CDR2: MNHNS and SASEGT. V was cut by 10 bases and J by 2 bases, with 15 bases left in between. The CDR3 extends over 14 amino acids.

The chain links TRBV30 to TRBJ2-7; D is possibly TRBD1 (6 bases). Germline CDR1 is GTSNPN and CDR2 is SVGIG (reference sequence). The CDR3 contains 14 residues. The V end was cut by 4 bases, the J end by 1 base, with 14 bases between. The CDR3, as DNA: TGTGCCTGGAAGCCCGCAGGGGCATCCTACGAGCAGTACTTC. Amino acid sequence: CAWKPAGASYEQYF.

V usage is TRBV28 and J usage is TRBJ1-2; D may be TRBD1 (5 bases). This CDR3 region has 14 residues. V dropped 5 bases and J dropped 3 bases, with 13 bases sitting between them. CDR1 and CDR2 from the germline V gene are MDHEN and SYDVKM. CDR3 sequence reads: CASSLAGKDYGYTF. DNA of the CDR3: TGTGCCAGCAGTCTTGCAGGGAAGGACTATGGCTACACCTTC.

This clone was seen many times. The CDR3 reads CASSRTGSGELFF. In nucleotides, the CDR3 is TGTGCCAGCAGCCGGACAGGGAGCGGGGAGCTGTTTTTT. This chain joins TRBV7-2 and TRBJ2-2; 8 bases align to TRBD1. Per the germline V gene, CDR1 is SGHTA and CDR2 is FQGNSA. The CDR3 is 13 residues long. The V gene end was trimmed by 5 bases and the J gene end by 7 bases; junction bases not matched to a gene: 3.

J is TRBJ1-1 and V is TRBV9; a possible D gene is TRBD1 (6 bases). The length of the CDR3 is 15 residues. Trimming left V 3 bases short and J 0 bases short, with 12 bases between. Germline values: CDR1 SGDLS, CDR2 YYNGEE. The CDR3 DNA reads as TGTGCCAGCAGCGCGGACCGGGACATGAACACTGAAGCTTTCTTT. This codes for CASSADRDMNTEAFF. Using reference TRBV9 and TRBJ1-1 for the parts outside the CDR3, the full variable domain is DSGVTQTPKHLITATGQRVTLRCSPRSGDLSVYWYQQSLDQGLQFLIQYYNGEERAKGNILERFSAQQFPDLHSELNLSSLELGDSALYFCASSADRDMNTEAFFGQGTRLTVV.

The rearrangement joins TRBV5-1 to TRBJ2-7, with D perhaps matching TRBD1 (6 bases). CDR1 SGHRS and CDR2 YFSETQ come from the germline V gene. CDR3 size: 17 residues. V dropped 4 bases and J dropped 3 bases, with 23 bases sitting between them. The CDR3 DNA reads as TGCGCCAGCAGCCCACAGGGTCGGGGATCGTTAGACTACGAGCAGTACTTC. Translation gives CASSPQGRGSLDYEQYF.

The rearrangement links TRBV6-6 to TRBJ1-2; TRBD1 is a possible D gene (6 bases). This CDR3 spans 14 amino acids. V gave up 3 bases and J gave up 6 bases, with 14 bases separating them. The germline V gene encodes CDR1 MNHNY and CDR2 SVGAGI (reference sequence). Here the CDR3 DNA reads TGTGCCAGCAGTTATAGGGGGAAGGCTAATGGCTACACCTTC. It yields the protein CASSYRGKANGYTF.

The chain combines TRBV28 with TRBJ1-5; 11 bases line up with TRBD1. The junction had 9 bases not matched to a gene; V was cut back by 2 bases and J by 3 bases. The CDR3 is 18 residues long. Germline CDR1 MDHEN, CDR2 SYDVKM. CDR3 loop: CASSLGGTGGVVNQPQHF. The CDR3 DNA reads TGTGCCAGCAGTTTAGGAGGGACAGGGGGTGTAGTCAATCAGCCCCAGCATTTT. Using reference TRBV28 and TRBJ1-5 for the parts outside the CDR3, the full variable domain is DVKVTQSSRYLVKRTGEKVFLECVQDMDHENMFWYRQDPGLGLRLIYFSYDVKMKEKGDIPEGYSVSREKKERFSLILESASTNQTSMYLCASSLGGTGGVVNQPQHFGDGTRLSIL.

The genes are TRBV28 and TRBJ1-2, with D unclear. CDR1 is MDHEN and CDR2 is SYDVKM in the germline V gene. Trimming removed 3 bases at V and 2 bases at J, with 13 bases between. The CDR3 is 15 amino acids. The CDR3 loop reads CASSLAGRGNYGYTF. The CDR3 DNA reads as TGTGCCAGCAGTTTGGCCGGCCGAGGGAACTATGGCTACACCTTC.

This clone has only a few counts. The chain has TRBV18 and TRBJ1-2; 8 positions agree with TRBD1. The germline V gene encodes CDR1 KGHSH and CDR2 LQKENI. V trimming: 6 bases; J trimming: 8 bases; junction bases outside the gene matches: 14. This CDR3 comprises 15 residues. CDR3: CASSIDQGAKRGYTF. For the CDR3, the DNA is TGTGCCAGCTCCATCGACCAGGGGGCGAAAAGAGGCTACACCTTC.

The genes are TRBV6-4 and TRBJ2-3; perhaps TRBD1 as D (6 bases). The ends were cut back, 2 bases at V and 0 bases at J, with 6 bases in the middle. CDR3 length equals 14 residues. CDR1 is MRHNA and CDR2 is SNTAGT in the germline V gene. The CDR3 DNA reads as TGTGCCAGCAGTGACAGGGGGAGCACAGATACGCAGTATTTT. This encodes CASSDRGSTDTQYF.

CDR3 DNA: TGTGCCAGCAGCGTAGGGGGAGTTACACCTAACTATGGCTACACCTTC. It yields the protein CASSVGGVTPNYGYTF. V is TRBV9 and J is TRBJ1-2; the D is unclear. The CDR3 has 16 amino acids. Germline loops: CDR1 SGDLS, CDR2 YYNGEE. V was trimmed by 0 bases and J by 0 bases, leaving 12 bases between them. Looking up the rest from reference TRBV9 and TRBJ1-2 gives the full variable domain: DSGVTQTPKHLITATGQRVTLRCSPRSGDLSVYWYQQSLDQGLQFLIQYYNGEERAKGNILERFSAQQFPDLHSELNLSSLELGDSALYFCASSVGGVTPNYGYTFGSGTRLTVV.

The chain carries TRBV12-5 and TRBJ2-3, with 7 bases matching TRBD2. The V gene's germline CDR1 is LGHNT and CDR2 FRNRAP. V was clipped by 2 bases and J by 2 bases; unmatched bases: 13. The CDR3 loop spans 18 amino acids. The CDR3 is CASGLLPDGAGATDTQYF. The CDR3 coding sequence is TGTGCTAGTGGTTTGCTCCCAGATGGGGCGGGAGCCACAGATACGCAGTATTTT. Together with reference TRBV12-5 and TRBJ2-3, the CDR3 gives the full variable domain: DARVTQTPRHKVTEMGQEVTMRCQPILGHNTVFWYRQTMMQGLELLAYFRNRAPLDDSGMPKDRFSAEMPDATLATLKIQPSEPRDSAVYFCASGLLPDGAGATDTQYFGPGTRLTVL.

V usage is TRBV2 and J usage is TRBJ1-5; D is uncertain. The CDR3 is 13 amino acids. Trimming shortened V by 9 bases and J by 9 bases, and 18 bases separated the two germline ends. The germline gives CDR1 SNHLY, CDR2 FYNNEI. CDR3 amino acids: CASQTSGEGPQHF. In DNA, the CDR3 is TGTGCCAGTCAGACTTCTGGGGAGGGGCCCCAGCATTTT.

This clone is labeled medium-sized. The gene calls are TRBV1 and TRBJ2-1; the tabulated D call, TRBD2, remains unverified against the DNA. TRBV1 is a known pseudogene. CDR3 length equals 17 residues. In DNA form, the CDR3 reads TGCACCAGCAGCCATAACTTGGGGCTAGCGGGGGGCCGGGAGCAGTTCTTC. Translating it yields CTSSHNLGLAGGREQFF.

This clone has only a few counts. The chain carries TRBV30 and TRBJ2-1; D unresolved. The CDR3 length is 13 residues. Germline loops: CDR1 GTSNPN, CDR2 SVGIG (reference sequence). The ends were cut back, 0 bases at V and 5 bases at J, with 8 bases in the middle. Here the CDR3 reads CAWSVQVNNEQFF. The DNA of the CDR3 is TGTGCCTGGAGTGTCCAGGTTAACAATGAGCAGTTCTTC.

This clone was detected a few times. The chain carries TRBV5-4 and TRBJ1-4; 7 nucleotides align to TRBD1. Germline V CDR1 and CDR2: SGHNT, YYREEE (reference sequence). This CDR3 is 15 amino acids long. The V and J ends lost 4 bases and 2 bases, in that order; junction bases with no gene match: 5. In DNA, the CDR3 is TGTGCCAGCAGCCCCGGGACAGCTACTAATGAAAAACTGTTTTTT. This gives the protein CASSPGTATNEKLFF. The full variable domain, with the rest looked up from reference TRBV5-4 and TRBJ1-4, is ETGVTQSPTHLIKTRGQQVTLRCSSQSGHNTVSWYQQALGQGPQFIFQYYREEENGRGNFPPRFSGLQFPNYSSELNVNALELDDSALYLCASSPGTATNEKLFFGSGTQLSVL.

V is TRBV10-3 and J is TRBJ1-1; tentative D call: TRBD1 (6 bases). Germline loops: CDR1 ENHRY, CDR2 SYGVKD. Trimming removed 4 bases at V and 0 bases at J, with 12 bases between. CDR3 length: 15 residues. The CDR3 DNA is TGTGCCATCAGTGGGCAGGGGATGGTGAACACTGAAGCTTTCTTT. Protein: CAISGQGMVNTEAFF.

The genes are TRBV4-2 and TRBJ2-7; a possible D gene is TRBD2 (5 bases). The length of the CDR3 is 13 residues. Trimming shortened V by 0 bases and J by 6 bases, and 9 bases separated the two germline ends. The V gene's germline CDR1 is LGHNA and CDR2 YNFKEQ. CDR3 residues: CASSQETRIEQYF. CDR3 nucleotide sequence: TGTGCCAGCAGCCAAGAAACTAGGATCGAGCAGTACTTC.

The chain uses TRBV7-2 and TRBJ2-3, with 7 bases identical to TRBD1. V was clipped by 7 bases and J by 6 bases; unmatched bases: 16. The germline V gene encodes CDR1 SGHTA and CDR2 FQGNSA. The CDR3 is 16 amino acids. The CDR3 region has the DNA TGTGCCAGCATCGGGACGACGGACAGGATAGGGGATACGCAGTATTTT. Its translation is CASIGTTDRIGDTQYF.

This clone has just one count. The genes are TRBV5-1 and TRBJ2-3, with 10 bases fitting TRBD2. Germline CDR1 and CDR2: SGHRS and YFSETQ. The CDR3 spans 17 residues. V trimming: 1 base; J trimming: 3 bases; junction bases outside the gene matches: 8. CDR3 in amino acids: CASSLIVSGGATDTQYF. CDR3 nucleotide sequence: TGCGCCAGCAGCTTGATCGTAAGCGGGGGGGCTACAGATACGCAGTATTTT. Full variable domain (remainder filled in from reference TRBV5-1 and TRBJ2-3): KAGVTQTPRYLIKTRGQQVTLSCSPISGHRSVSWYQQTPGQGLQFLFEYFSETQRNKGNFPGRFSGRQFSNSRSEMNVSTLELGDSALYLCASSLIVSGGATDTQYFGPGTRLTVL.

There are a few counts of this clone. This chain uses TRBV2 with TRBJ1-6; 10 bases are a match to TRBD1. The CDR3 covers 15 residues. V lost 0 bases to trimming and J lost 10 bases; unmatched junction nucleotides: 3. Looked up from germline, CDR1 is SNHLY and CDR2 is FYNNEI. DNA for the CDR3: TGTGCCAGCAGTGAAGCTAGGACAGGGGGGTCACCCCTCCACTTT. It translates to CASSEARTGGSPLHF.

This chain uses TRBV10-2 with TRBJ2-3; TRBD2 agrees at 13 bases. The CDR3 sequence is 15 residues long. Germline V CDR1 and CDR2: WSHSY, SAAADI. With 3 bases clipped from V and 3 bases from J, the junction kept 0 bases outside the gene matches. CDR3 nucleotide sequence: TGCGCCAGCAGTGAACTAGCGGGGGGGACAGATACGCAGTATTTT. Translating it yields CASSELAGGTDTQYF.

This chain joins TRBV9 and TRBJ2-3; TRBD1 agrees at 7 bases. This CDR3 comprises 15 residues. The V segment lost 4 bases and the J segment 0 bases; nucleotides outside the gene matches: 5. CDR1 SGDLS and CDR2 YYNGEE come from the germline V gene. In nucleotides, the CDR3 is TGTGCCAGCAGCATAGGACAGGCTAGCACAGATACGCAGTATTTT. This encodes CASSIGQASTDTQYF.

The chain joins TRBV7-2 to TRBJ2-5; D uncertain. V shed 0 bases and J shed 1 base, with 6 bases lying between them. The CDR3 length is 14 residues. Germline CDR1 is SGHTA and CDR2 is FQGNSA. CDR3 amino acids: CASSLAVSQETQYF. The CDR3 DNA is TGTGCCAGCAGCTTAGCGGTCAGCCAAGAGACCCAGTACTTC.

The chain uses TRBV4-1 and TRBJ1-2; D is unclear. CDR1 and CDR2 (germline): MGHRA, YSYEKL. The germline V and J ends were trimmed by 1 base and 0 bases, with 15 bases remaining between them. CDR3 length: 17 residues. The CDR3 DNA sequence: TGCGCCAGCAGCCAAGGTGGAGGCAGGTGGGCTAACTATGGCTACACCTTC. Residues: CASSQGGGRWANYGYTF.

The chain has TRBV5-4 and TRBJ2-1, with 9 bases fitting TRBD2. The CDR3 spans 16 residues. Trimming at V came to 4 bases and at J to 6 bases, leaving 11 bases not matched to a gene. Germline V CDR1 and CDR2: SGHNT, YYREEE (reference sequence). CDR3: CASSGGASGVRNEQFF. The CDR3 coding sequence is TGTGCCAGCAGCGGCGGGGCTAGCGGGGTCCGCAATGAGCAGTTCTTC. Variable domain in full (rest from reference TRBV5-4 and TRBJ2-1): ETGVTQSPTHLIKTRGQQVTLRCSSQSGHNTVSWYQQALGQGPQFIFQYYREEENGRGNFPPRFSGLQFPNYSSELNVNALELDDSALYLCASSGGASGVRNEQFFGPGTRLTVL.

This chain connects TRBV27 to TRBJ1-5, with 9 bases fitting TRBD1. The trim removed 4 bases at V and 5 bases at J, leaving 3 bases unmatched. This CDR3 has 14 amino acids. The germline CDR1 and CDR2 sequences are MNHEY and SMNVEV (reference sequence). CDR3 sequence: CASSSRDRDQPQHF. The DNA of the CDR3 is TGTGCCAGCAGTTCCCGGGACAGGGATCAGCCCCAGCATTTT.

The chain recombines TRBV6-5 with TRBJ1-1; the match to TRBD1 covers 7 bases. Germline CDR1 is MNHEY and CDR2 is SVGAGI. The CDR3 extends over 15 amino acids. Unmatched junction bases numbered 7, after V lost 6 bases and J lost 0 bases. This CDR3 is CASRLGTAVNTEAFF. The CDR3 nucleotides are TGTGCCAGCAGACTCGGGACAGCGGTGAACACTGAAGCTTTCTTT.

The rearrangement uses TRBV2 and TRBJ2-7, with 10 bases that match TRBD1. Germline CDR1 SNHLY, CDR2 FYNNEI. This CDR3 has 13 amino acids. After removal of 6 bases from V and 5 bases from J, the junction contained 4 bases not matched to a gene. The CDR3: CASRTTGGNEQYF. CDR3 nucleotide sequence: TGTGCCAGCAGGACGACAGGGGGCAACGAGCAGTACTTC.